This TCR beta chain was found in a study of T-cell reconstitution after alpha-beta-depleted transplantation in children. Study-wide results and caveats: Newly produced T cells mostly provided counts and TCRbeta diversity after one year, as hyperexpanded clones declined.

In this sample, this clonotype turned up many times. Its antigen is still unknown. TCRbeta library construction was performed incorporating unique molecular identifiers. TCRdb reprocessed the PCR reads via MiXCR and lists one record per CDR3 protein. Among approximately 70,000 distinct CDR3 sequences, approximately 4.4% were seen once, and the ten largest hold approximately 19%. Germline lookup yields CDR1 SGHAT and CDR2 FQNNGV. The CDR3 length is 14 residues. Trimming removed 8 bases from V and 0 bases from J, with 8 bases in between. This sample comprised PBMCs, mostly from graft donor cells, obtained 180 days after TCRalphabeta/CD19-depleted stem cell transplant. The TCR originated in a boy younger than two who had a stem cell transplant for acute myeloid leukemia, so the T cells may come from the graft donor. The genes are TRBV11-2 and TRBJ1-6, with no clear D. CDR3 sequence: CASARSSYNSPLHF. The CDR3, as DNA: TGTGCCAGCGCTAGGAGCTCCTATAATTCACCCCTCCACTTT.